These 21 T cell receptor beta chains were sequenced from one sample in a study of T cells in Graves' hyperthyroidism and ophthalmopathy. From RNA transcripts, TCR beta CDR3 regions were amplified. When the TCR CDR3 underwent first-round RT-PCR, the HTBI primer set was used. MiXCR was run by TCRdb on the multiplex PCR reads, yielding one entry per CDR3 protein. The table includes approximately 430,000 distinct CDR3 sequences, 15% to 18% detected once. The sequenced sample consisted of blood. The receptors come from a woman younger than 35 with Graves' hyperthyroidism.

In this sample, this clonotype turned up many times. The chain carries TRBV28 and TRBJ1-4, with a weak D call TRBD1 (5 bases). The CDR3 has 14 residues. Germline V gene data show CDR1 as MDHEN and CDR2 as SYDVKM. V was clipped by 7 bases and J by 5 bases, with 14 bases between them. The CDR3 is CASTLGGGNEKLFF. The CDR3 DNA reads as TGTGCCAGCACCCTCGGGGGGGGAAATGAAAAACTGTTTTTT.

This clonotype has a count of ten or more. V usage is TRBV20-1 and J usage is TRBJ1-2, with TRBD1 as a possible D gene (6 bases). V was trimmed by 0 bases and J by 2 bases, leaving 13 bases between them. The CDR3 is made up of 15 amino acids. Germline loops: CDR1 DFQATT, CDR2 SNEGSKA (reference sequence). The CDR3 nucleotides are TGCAGTGCTAGAGATCGCTTAGGACAGAACTATGGCTACACCTTC. This gives the protein CSARDRLGQNYGYTF.

This clonotype was seen more than once but under ten times. V and J are TRBV7-2 and TRBJ2-7; a weak D match, TRBD2 (6 bases). Trimming cost V 1 base and J 3 bases, with 13 bases left between them. The length of the CDR3 is 15 residues. Germline assignment: CDR1 SGHTA and CDR2 FQGNSA. The CDR3: CASSLVAGSGYEQYF. In nucleotides, the CDR3 is TGTGCCAGCAGCTTAGTGGCCGGGAGTGGCTACGAGCAGTACTTC.

This clonotype showed up many times. The chain is built from TRBV6-2 or TRBV6-3 and TRBJ2-7; 10 positions agree with TRBD1. The CDR3 runs to 15 residues. V trimming: 2 bases; J trimming: 6 bases; junction bases outside the gene matches: 7. In germline, CDR1 is MNHEY, CDR2 SVGEGT. CDR3 in amino acids: CASSYLPGQGFEQYF. DNA for the CDR3: TGTGCCAGCAGTTACCTTCCGGGACAGGGGTTCGAGCAGTACTTC.

The DNA of the CDR3 is TGTGCCAGTAGTAGATTTAAGGGAGGTAGCTCCTACAATGAGCAGTTCTTC. Amino acid sequence: CASSRFKGGSSYNEQFF. The V call is TRBV19, the J call TRBJ2-1; D may be TRBD2 (6 bases). Trimming shortened V by 4 bases and J by 0 bases, and 16 bases separated the two germline ends. This CDR3 has 17 residues. Germline loops: CDR1 LNHDA, CDR2 SQIVND (reference sequence).

This clonotype showed up many times. The CDR3 reads CSAPRVGSNQPQHF. The CDR3 DNA reads as TGCAGTGCCCCCCGGGTGGGTAGCAATCAGCCCCAGCATTTT. The chain has TRBV20-1 and TRBJ1-5; D ambiguous. The CDR3 consists of 14 residues. Germline loops: CDR1 DFQATT, CDR2 SNEGSKA (reference sequence). Deletions cut 6 bases from V and 0 bases from J, with 12 bases between.

The chain is built from TRBV20-1 and TRBJ2-1, with D maybe TRBD1 (6 bases). V was cut by 0 bases and J by 7 bases, with 25 bases left in between. The germline gives CDR1 DFQATT, CDR2 SNEGSKA (reference sequence). The CDR3 length is 18 residues. CDR3 region: CSARDLGQRQVKRNEQFF. The CDR3 DNA is TGCAGTGCTAGAGATTTAGGACAGCGTCAGGTTAAGCGGAATGAGCAGTTCTTC.

The sample holds a few counts of this clonotype. The CDR3 here is CASSLEGFYGYTF. The CDR3 nucleotides read TGTGCCAGCAGCTTAGAAGGGTTCTATGGCTACACCTTC. The chain recombines TRBV13 with TRBJ1-2; D is ambiguous. V was clipped by 1 base and J by 4 bases, with 7 bases between them. Germline V CDR1 and CDR2: PRHDT, FYEKMQ (reference sequence). This CDR3 is 13 amino acids long.

The sample holds many counts of this clonotype. The chain is built from TRBV6-1 and TRBJ2-7, with 8 bases that match TRBD2. CDR1 and CDR2 (germline): MNHNS, SASEGT. This CDR3 region has 16 residues. Trimming at V came to 1 base and at J to 2 bases, leaving 7 bases not matched to a gene. The CDR3 coding sequence is TGTGCCAGCAGTGAAGTCGGTAATAGCGGGGCCTACGAGCAGTACTTC. The encoded protein is CASSEVGNSGAYEQYF.

The chain is built from TRBV6-5 and TRBJ2-1; tentative D call: TRBD1 (6 bases). Germline-derived CDR1 and CDR2 are MNHEY and SVGAGI. V lost 0 bases, J lost 3 bases, and 15 bases lay in between. The CDR3 has 17 residues. CDR3 nucleotide sequence: TGTGCCAGCAGTTACTCACCTCCGCCAGGGGTCTACAATGAGCAGTTCTTC. It is translated as CASSYSPPPGVYNEQFF.

Ten or more counts support this clonotype. This chain's CDR3 is CASSRAGTGNYEQYF. The DNA of the CDR3 is TGTGCCAGCAGCCGGGCCGGGACGGGGAACTACGAGCAGTACTTC. The rearrangement links TRBV6-1 to TRBJ2-7; D tentatively reads TRBD1 or TRBD2 (5 bases each). This CDR3 is 15 amino acids long. Germline CDR1 and CDR2: MNHNS and SASEGT. V was cut by 6 bases and J by 3 bases, with 18 bases left in between.

This clonotype turned up a few times. The chain joins TRBV7-9 to TRBJ2-1, with 7 bases matching TRBD2. The CDR3 loop spans 14 amino acids. Germline CDR1 reads SEHNR; CDR2 reads FQNEAQ (reference sequence). With V trimmed by 1 base and J by 12 bases, 9 bases remained unmatched. CDR3 nucleotides: TGTGCCAGCAGCTTAGGATCAGCGGGGCTAGGGCAGTTCTTC. Residues: CASSLGSAGLGQFF.

This clonotype was counted a few times. V gene TRBV15 combines with J gene TRBJ2-3; 10 bases align to TRBD2. Germline V lookup: CDR1 LNHNV, CDR2 YYDKDF (reference sequence). The CDR3 runs 17 residues. V lost 0 bases to trimming and J lost 4 bases; unmatched junction nucleotides: 7. Written as DNA, the CDR3 is TGTGCCACCAGCAGAGATTGGGCTAGCGGGAGCGCAGATACGCAGTATTTT. Translated, it gives CATSRDWASGSADTQYF.

This clonotype was seen a few times. V usage is TRBV4-3 and J usage is TRBJ2-4; 10 bases fit TRBD1. V gave up 3 bases and J gave up 8 bases; unmatched junction bases: 7. Germline CDR1 and CDR2: LGHNA and YSLEER. The CDR3 loop spans 15 amino acids. The CDR3 sequence is CASSQGPGQGHIQYF. CDR3 DNA: TGCGCCAGCAGCCAGGGACCGGGACAGGGGCACATTCAGTACTTC.

In its sample, this clonotype was seen a few times. The chain uses TRBV4-1 and TRBJ2-7; D may be TRBD1 or TRBD2 (5 bases each). Germline-derived CDR1 and CDR2 are MGHRA and YSYEKL. The CDR3 length is 15 residues. Trimming removed 0 bases from V and 0 bases from J, with 9 bases in between. The CDR3 loop is CASSQEGTSSYEQYF. The CDR3 DNA is TGCGCCAGCAGCCAAGAAGGGACCAGCTCCTACGAGCAGTACTTC.

The chain employs TRBV9 and TRBJ2-7, with D possibly matching TRBD2 (5 bases). V dropped 3 bases and J dropped 7 bases, with 8 bases sitting between them. The germline V gene encodes CDR1 SGDLS and CDR2 YYNGEE. The CDR3 runs to 11 residues. The CDR3 here is CASSDGIEQYF. The CDR3 DNA follows: TGTGCCAGCAGCGACGGGATTGAGCAGTACTTC.

Many counts were recorded for this clonotype. The V and J genes are TRBV3-1 and TRBJ1-2, with D maybe TRBD1 (5 bases). Trimming cost V 4 bases and J 6 bases, with 12 bases left between them. The length of the CDR3 is 13 residues. Germline V gives CDR1 LGHDT, CDR2 YNNKEL (reference sequence). CDR3 in DNA: TGTGCCAGCAGCCCGTCAGGGCCGGATGGCTACACCTTC. Translated, it gives CASSPSGPDGYTF.

This clonotype was counted between two and nine times. The CDR3 nucleotides are TGCGCCAGCAGCTCGAGTACAGGCGGGGGACTCTCCTACAATGAGCAGTTCTTC. It yields the protein CASSSSTGGGLSYNEQFF. The V gene is TRBV5-1, the J gene TRBJ2-1; 7 bases agree with TRBD2. The CDR3 runs to 18 residues. Per germline, CDR1 SGHRS and CDR2 YFSETQ. After removal of 3 bases from V and 0 bases from J, the junction contained 12 bases not matched to a gene.

This clonotype was picked up many times. The chain carries TRBV28 and TRBJ1-2; TRBD1 is a possible D gene (5 bases). CDR3 length: 13 residues. Germline CDR1 MDHEN, CDR2 SYDVKM. The V end lost 7 bases, the J end lost 5 bases, and 14 bases lay between the germline ends. The CDR3 DNA reads as TGTGCCAGCATGGGTAGGGGAGCTTATGGCTACACCTTC. Amino acids: CASMGRGAYGYTF.

J is TRBJ1-1 and V is TRBV19, with D tentatively TRBD1 (6 bases). The length of the CDR3 is 15 residues. V lost 4 bases and J 4 bases, leaving 16 bases between the germline ends. CDR1 and CDR2 from the germline V gene are LNHDA and SQIVND (reference sequence). This chain's CDR3 is CASSTAGTIGTEAFF. The CDR3 nucleotides read TGTGCCAGTAGTACAGCCGGGACAATCGGCACTGAAGCTTTCTTT.

In its sample, this clonotype was seen many times. This chain uses TRBV11-2 with TRBJ1-5, with no clear D. The CDR3 is made up of 14 amino acids. The V and J ends lost 1 base and 3 bases respectively, with 7 bases between them. The germline V gene encodes CDR1 SGHAT and CDR2 FQNNGV. CDR3 DNA sequence: TGTGCCAGCAGCTTAGCAGCTGCCAATCAGCCCCAGCATTTT. Protein: CASSLAAANQPQHF.